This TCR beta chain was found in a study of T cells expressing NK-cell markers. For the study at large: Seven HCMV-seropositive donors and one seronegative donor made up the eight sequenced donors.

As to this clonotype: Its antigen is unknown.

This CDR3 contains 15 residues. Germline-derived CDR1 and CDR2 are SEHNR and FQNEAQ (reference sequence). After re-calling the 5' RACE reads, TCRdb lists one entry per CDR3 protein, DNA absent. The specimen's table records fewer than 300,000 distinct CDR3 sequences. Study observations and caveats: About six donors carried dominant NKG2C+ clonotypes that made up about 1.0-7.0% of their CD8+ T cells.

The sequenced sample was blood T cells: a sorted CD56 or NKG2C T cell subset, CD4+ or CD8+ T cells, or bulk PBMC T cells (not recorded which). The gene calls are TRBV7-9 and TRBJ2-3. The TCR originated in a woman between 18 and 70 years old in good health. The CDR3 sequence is CASSLQTTLTDTQYF.